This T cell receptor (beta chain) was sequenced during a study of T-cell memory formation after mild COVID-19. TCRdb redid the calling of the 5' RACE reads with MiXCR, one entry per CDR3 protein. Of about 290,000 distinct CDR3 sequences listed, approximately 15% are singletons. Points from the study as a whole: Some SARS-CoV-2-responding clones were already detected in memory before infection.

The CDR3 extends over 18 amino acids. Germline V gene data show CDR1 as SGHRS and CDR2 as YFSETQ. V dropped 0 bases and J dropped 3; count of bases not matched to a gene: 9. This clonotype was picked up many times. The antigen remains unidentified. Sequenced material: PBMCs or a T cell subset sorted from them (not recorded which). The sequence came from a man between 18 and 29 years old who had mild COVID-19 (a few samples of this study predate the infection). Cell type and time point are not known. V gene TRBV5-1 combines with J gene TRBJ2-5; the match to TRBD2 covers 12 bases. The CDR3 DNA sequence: TGCGCCAGCAGCTTGGACCTTCCGGCTAGCGGGGGGGAAGAGACCCAGTACTTC. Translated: CASSLDLPASGGEETQYF.